The 30 T cell receptor beta chains given below trace back to one sample, sequenced in a study of T-cell memory formation after mild COVID-19 (dated by TCRdb to about 2021). The library was generated by 5' RACE. Instrument used: Illumina NovaSeq 6000. Through fastp at Q25 and MiXCR, TCRdb rebuilt clones from the public reads, retaining in-frame beta chains. Here each entry gathers all rows of one CDR3 protein and keeps the most common genes and DNA. Counted in this sample were roughly 600,000 distinct CDR3 sequences; about a sixth of them appeared once. The top ten clones comprise about 11% of the sample. Sequenced input: PBMCs or a T cell subset sorted from them (not recorded which). Source of these receptors: an adult woman who had mild COVID-19 (a few samples of this study predate the infection). The sample titles of this study are shuffled in the database, so cell type and time point are left out; the donor was told from shared clones.

V gene TRBV9 combines with J gene TRBJ2-5; TRBD2 might be the D (6 bases). Germline assignment: CDR1 SGDLS and CDR2 YYNGEE. The CDR3 is 13 residues long. Trimming pared 4 bases from V and 4 bases from J, leaving 11 bases between. The CDR3 reads CASSNRDSETQYF. The CDR3 DNA follows: TGTGCCAGCAGCAACCGGGACTCAGAGACCCAGTACTTC. Using reference TRBV9 and TRBJ2-5 for the parts outside the CDR3, the full variable domain is DSGVTQTPKHLITATGQRVTLRCSPRSGDLSVYWYQQSLDQGLQFLIQYYNGEERAKGNILERFSAQQFPDLHSELNLSSLELGDSALYFCASSNRDSETQYFGPGTRLLVL.

This clonotype was detected only a few times. The chain carries TRBV19 and TRBJ2-3, with TRBD2 matching 14 bases. The V segment lost 5 bases and the J segment 2 bases; nucleotides outside the gene matches: 3. This CDR3 spans 16 amino acids. The germline CDR1 and CDR2 sequences are LNHDA and SQIVND (reference sequence). The CDR3 sequence is CASSWTSGGYTDTQYF. CDR3 in DNA: TGTGCCAGTAGTTGGACTAGCGGGGGGTACACAGATACGCAGTATTTT.

This clonotype was seen more than once but under ten times. The chain links TRBV4-1 to TRBJ2-5; no reliable D call. With 4 bases removed from V and 4 bases from J, the gap between germline ends came to 13 bases. This CDR3 has 14 residues. CDR1 is MGHRA and CDR2 is YSYEKL in the germline V gene. CDR3 protein: CASSRAEDGETQYF. Written as DNA, the CDR3 is TGCGCCAGCAGCCGAGCCGAAGACGGAGAGACCCAGTACTTC.

This clonotype has ten or more counts. V and J are TRBV7-2 and TRBJ2-3; 12 positions match TRBD2. In germline, CDR1 is SGHTA, CDR2 FQGNSA. This CDR3 has 18 residues. V dropped 1 base and J dropped 4; count of bases not matched to a gene: 9. CDR3 DNA: TGTGCCAGCAGCTTAGAACTAGCGGGAGGTGGGGCACCAGATACGCAGTATTTT. It codes for CASSLELAGGGAPDTQYF.

This clonotype was recorded a few times. This chain connects TRBV5-1 to TRBJ2-7; 13 bases fit TRBD2. V dropped 4 bases and J dropped 0; count of bases not matched to a gene: 7. Per germline, CDR1 SGHRS and CDR2 YFSETQ. The CDR3 length is 17 residues. The CDR3 protein is CASSGVGTSGASYEQYF. The CDR3 nucleotides are TGCGCCAGCAGCGGGGTCGGGACTAGCGGGGCCTCCTACGAGCAGTACTTC. Full variable domain (outside the CDR3, taken from reference TRBV5-1 and TRBJ2-7): KAGVTQTPRYLIKTRGQQVTLSCSPISGHRSVSWYQQTPGQGLQFLFEYFSETQRNKGNFPGRFSGRQFSNSRSEMNVSTLELGDSALYLCASSGVGTSGASYEQYFGPGTRLTVT.

J is TRBJ1-2 and V is TRBV5-6; 8 bases agree with TRBD1. The CDR3 has 14 amino acids. V gave up 3 bases and J gave up 4 bases; unmatched junction bases: 5. The germline V gene has CDR1 SGHDT and CDR2 YYEEEE. The CDR3 nucleotides read TGTGCCAGCAGCTCCGGGACAGGATTCTATGGCTACACCTTC. Its protein is CASSSGTGFYGYTF.

This clonotype was seen a handful of times. The chain carries TRBV11-3 and TRBJ2-3; 8 nucleotides agree with TRBD2. Germline V lookup: CDR1 SGHNT, CDR2 YENEEA. J gave up 1 base and V 1 base, and 4 bases lay outside the gene matches. The CDR3 is 16 amino acids. CDR3 nucleotides: TGTGCCAGCAGCTTAGGTCCTAGCGGGCGCACAGATACGCAGTATTTT. Protein: CASSLGPSGRTDTQYF. The complete variable domain, with remaining parts taken from reference TRBV11-3 and TRBJ2-3, reads EAGVVQSPRYKIIEKKQPVAFWCNPISGHNTLYWYLQNLGQGPELLIRYENEEAVDDSQLPKDRFSAERLKGVDSTLKIQPAELGDSAVYLCASSLGPSGRTDTQYFGPGTRLTVL.

The chain's CDR3 is CASSYFFGGVGNTIYF. The CDR3 DNA sequence: TGTGCCAGCAGTTACTTTTTCGGGGGTGTCGGAAACACCATATATTTT. The gene calls are TRBV6-5 and TRBJ1-3; D might be TRBD1 (5 bases). This CDR3 has 16 residues. The V gene lost 1 base and the J gene lost 4 bases, with 14 bases spanning the gap. CDR1 is MNHEY and CDR2 is SVGAGI in the germline V gene.

This clonotype turned up a few times. Written as DNA, the CDR3 is TGTGCCAGCAGCAATGACAGGGGGCTGTACGAGCAGTACTTC. It yields the protein CASSNDRGLYEQYF. V and J are TRBV11-2 and TRBJ2-7, with TRBD1 matching 10 bases. The CDR3 has 14 amino acids. V lost 5 bases to trimming and J lost 4 bases; unmatched junction nucleotides: 5. From germline, CDR1 is SGHAT and CDR2 FQNNGV. Using reference TRBV11-2 and TRBJ2-7 for the parts outside the CDR3, the full variable domain is EAGVAQSPRYKIIEKRQSVAFWCNPISGHATLYWYQQILGQGPKLLIQFQNNGVVDDSQLPKDRFSAERLKGVDSTLKIQPAKLEDSAVYLCASSNDRGLYEQYFGPGTRLTVT.

This clonotype was found a few times. The chain is built from TRBV23-1 and TRBJ2-5; 8 nucleotides agree with TRBD2. TRBV23-1 is annotated as an ORF whose role is uncertain. The CDR3 consists of 13 residues. The junction had 10 bases not matched to a gene; V was cut back by 11 bases and J by 5 bases. The CDR3 spells CAAGDGRGETQYF. The DNA of the CDR3 is TGCGCCGCCGGTGACGGGAGGGGGGAGACCCAGTACTTC.

A few counts support this clonotype. The genes are TRBV15 and TRBJ1-2; D possibly corresponds to TRBD1 (6 bases). Germline CDR1 and CDR2: LNHNV and YYDKDF (reference sequence). The CDR3 is made up of 14 amino acids. Trimming removed 3 bases from V and 3 bases from J, with 11 bases in between. The CDR3 DNA is TGTGCCACCAGCAGTGGGGGGCTTTACTATGGCTACACCTTC. Amino acids: CATSSGGLYYGYTF.

There are a few counts of this clonotype. V gene TRBV20-1 combines with J gene TRBJ1-6; D unclear. V gave up 8 bases and J gave up 15 bases, with 8 bases separating them. Looked up from germline, CDR1 is DFQATT and CDR2 is SNEGSKA (reference sequence). This CDR3 has 8 residues. CDR3 in DNA: TGCAGTCTGGGAAACCTCCACTTT. It yields the protein CSLGNLHF.

The chain combines TRBV6-5 with TRBJ2-1; a weak D match, TRBD1 (8 bases). The CDR3 spans 15 residues. Germline V gene data show CDR1 as MNHEY and CDR2 as SVGAGI. Trimming left V 5 bases short and J 3 bases short, with 14 bases between. The CDR3: CASSNSGTGYNEQFF. As DNA, the CDR3 is TGTGCCAGCAGTAACAGCGGGACAGGCTACAATGAGCAGTTCTTC.

The rearrangement uses TRBV6-5 and TRBJ1-2, with D possibly being TRBD1 (5 bases). Trimming cost V 0 bases and J 5 bases, with 13 bases left between them. Germline V gene data show CDR1 as MNHEY and CDR2 as SVGAGI. CDR3 length equals 15 residues. The DNA for the CDR3 is TGTGCCAGCAGTTACTCCCGCGCAGGGTGGTATGGCTACACCTTC. Translation gives CASSYSRAGWYGYTF.

This clonotype was observed a few times. J is TRBJ2-5 and V is TRBV7-6; D is possibly TRBD1 (5 bases). Germline lookup yields CDR1 SGHVS and CDR2 FNYEAQ. V was cut by 6 bases and J by 4 bases, with 15 bases left in between. There are 14 residues in the CDR3. The CDR3, as DNA: TGTGCCAGCAGTTACCCTCAGGGCGGAGAGACCCAGTACTTC. It yields the protein CASSYPQGGETQYF.

The chain couples TRBV7-8 to TRBJ2-3; possible D gene TRBD2, 5 bases. The germline V and J ends were trimmed by 2 bases and 2 bases, with 11 bases remaining between them. The V gene's germline CDR1 is SGHVS and CDR2 FQNEAQ. The CDR3 consists of 15 residues. In nucleotides, the CDR3 is TGTGCCAGCAGCTTACTGGGCGGGTTCACAGATACGCAGTATTTT. It codes for CASSLLGGFTDTQYF.

The table lists this clonotype with a few counts. In DNA form, the CDR3 reads TGTGCCAGCAGTTTAGAGGGGGTAGTGGCCTACGAGCAGTACTTC. Protein: CASSLEGVVAYEQYF. The genes are TRBV12-3 or TRBV12-4 and TRBJ2-7; a weak D match, TRBD1 (6 bases). V was clipped by 1 base and J by 2 bases, with 12 bases between them. The CDR3 sequence is 15 residues long.

This chain uses TRBV7-8 with TRBJ1-1; 7 bases are a match to TRBD1. V trimming: 6 bases; J trimming: 3 bases; junction bases outside the gene matches: 13. Germline assignment: CDR1 SGHVS and CDR2 FQNEAQ. The CDR3 runs to 16 residues. As DNA, the CDR3 is TGTGCCAGCAGTTCTAGGAGGGACAGATTTTACACTGAAGCTTTCTTT. Protein: CASSSRRDRFYTEAFF.

A few counts support this clonotype. The CDR3 protein is CSATPTSGRTNEQFF. The CDR3 DNA reads TGCAGTGCTACCCCCACTAGCGGGAGGACAAATGAGCAGTTCTTC. The chain has TRBV20-1 and TRBJ2-1; 12 bases agree with TRBD2. The V gene's germline CDR1 is DFQATT and CDR2 SNEGSKA (reference sequence). J lost 7 bases, V lost 4 bases, and 8 bases had no gene match. The CDR3 is 15 residues long.

This clonotype was picked up a small number of times. V usage is TRBV4-1 and J usage is TRBJ1-1; 7 bases are a match to TRBD1. CDR1 is MGHRA, CDR2 YSYEKL, per germline. The CDR3 covers 15 residues. V lost 4 bases to trimming and J lost 3 bases; unmatched junction nucleotides: 8. In nucleotides, the CDR3 is TGCGCCAGCAGCCGGCCTAGACAGGGTGACACTGAAGCTTTCTTT. This sequence encodes CASSRPRQGDTEAFF.

This clonotype was seen more than once but under ten times. The J gene is TRBJ2-1, the V gene TRBV20-1, with 12 bases lining up with TRBD2. This CDR3 has 14 residues. V shed 7 bases and J 6 bases; nucleotides not matched to a gene: 7. Per germline, CDR1 DFQATT and CDR2 SNEGSKA (reference sequence). The CDR3 coding sequence is TGCAGTGTGGGGCTAGCGGGGGGGCCCAATGAGCAGTTCTTC. Its protein is CSVGLAGGPNEQFF.

The chain recombines TRBV20-1 with TRBJ2-3, with TRBD1 matching over 8 bases. CDR1 is DFQATT, CDR2 SNEGSKA, per germline (reference sequence). Unmatched junction bases numbered 9, after V lost 5 bases and J lost 2 bases. The CDR3 contains 15 residues. CDR3 sequence (DNA): TGCAGTGCTGCGGGCTGGACAGGGCTCACAGATACGCAGTATTTT. It codes for CSAAGWTGLTDTQYF.

The V call is TRBV7-2, the J call TRBJ2-7; TRBD2 matches 10 bases. Germline CDR1 is SGHTA and CDR2 is FQGNSA. The CDR3 is 14 residues long. J lost 3 bases, V lost 5 bases, and 4 bases had no gene match. The CDR3 DNA sequence: TGTGCCAGCAGCCCACGGACTAGCGGCTACGAGCAGTACTTC. Protein sequence: CASSPRTSGYEQYF.

This clonotype was detected only a few times. The chain couples TRBV4-2 to TRBJ1-2; unclear D gene. The V gene lost 0 bases and the J gene lost 4 bases, with 12 bases spanning the gap. The CDR3 totals 15 residues. From germline, CDR1 is LGHNA and CDR2 YNFKEQ. CDR3: CASSQDWEQTYGYTF. In nucleotides, the CDR3 is TGTGCCAGCAGCCAAGATTGGGAACAGACCTATGGCTACACCTTC.

The CDR3 sequence: CASSQVVAGGPDTQYF. In nucleotides, the CDR3 is TGTGCCAGCAGCCAAGTGGTAGCGGGGGGCCCAGATACGCAGTATTTT. This chain connects TRBV4-2 to TRBJ2-3; 10 nucleotides agree with TRBD2. The CDR3 is 16 residues long. V trimming: 1 base; J trimming: 4 bases; junction bases outside the gene matches: 5. Per the germline V gene, CDR1 is LGHNA and CDR2 is YNFKEQ.

There are many counts of this clonotype. The V and J genes are TRBV4-2 and TRBJ2-5; D ambiguous. The CDR3 loop spans 14 amino acids. Germline CDR1 is LGHNA and CDR2 is YNFKEQ. Trimming shortened V by 0 bases and J by 3 bases, and 8 bases separated the two germline ends. The DNA for the CDR3 is TGTGCCAGCAGCCAAGAGATAGCAGAAGAGACCCAGTACTTC. This encodes CASSQEIAEETQYF.

V and J are TRBV20-1 and TRBJ2-1; perhaps D is TRBD1 or TRBD2 (5 bases each). V lost 5 bases and J 2 bases, leaving 19 bases between the germline ends. The germline CDR1 and CDR2 sequences are DFQATT and SNEGSKA (reference sequence). The CDR3 loop spans 16 amino acids. CDR3 protein: CSAGARAGKTYNEQFF. The CDR3 DNA reads TGCAGTGCTGGGGCGAGGGCAGGGAAGACCTACAATGAGCAGTTCTTC.

The V gene is TRBV18, the J gene TRBJ2-7; 14 bases are a match to TRBD2. Germline values: CDR1 KGHSH, CDR2 LQKENI. The trim removed 5 bases at V and 6 bases at J, leaving 9 bases unmatched. The CDR3 sequence is 16 residues long. This CDR3 reads CASSTGTSGGIGEQYF. The DNA of the CDR3 is TGTGCCAGCTCAACCGGGACTAGCGGGGGAATAGGCGAGCAGTACTTC.

This chain connects TRBV20-1 to TRBJ2-2; 11 nucleotides agree with TRBD2. The CDR3 loop spans 18 amino acids. With 3 bases clipped from V and 0 bases from J, the junction kept 9 bases outside the gene matches. Germline-derived CDR1 and CDR2 are DFQATT and SNEGSKA (reference sequence). The CDR3 DNA sequence: TGCAGTGCTAGGAGGCTAGCGGGGGGAATCTCGAACACCGGGGAGCTGTTTTTT. Translated: CSARRLAGGISNTGELFF.

The CDR3 nucleotides read TGTGCCAGCAGCCTAGGGGGGGTTGCTGGCTACACCTTC. Translated, it gives CASSLGGVAGYTF. The chain carries TRBV11-2 and TRBJ1-2; D may be TRBD1 (6 bases). From germline, CDR1 is SGHAT and CDR2 FQNNGV. The CDR3 contains 13 residues. Trimming took off 5 bases at V and 7 bases at J, with 14 bases between the two ends.